This TCR beta chain originates from a study of blood T cell repertoires in COVID-19. Study summary: The samples span acute and convalescent COVID-19 from the United States, Italy and Spain. The analysed material was cDNA or gDNA that came from T cells, B-cell-depleted T cells, or PBMCs.

In the source study's methods: Estimation of nucleated cell counts relied on the amplification of reference gene primers. The repertoire was sequenced with immunoSEQ multiplex PCR; TCRdb's copy has only in-frame clones and lacks some. The DNA gave D and trimming, while V, J and clone size come from that table. The table has over 30,000 clones, 65% to 85% seen once. The CDR3 totals 15 residues. In germline, CDR1 is SGHRS, CDR2 YFSETQ. V lost 0 bases, J lost 4 bases, and 11 bases lay in between. The source is a man older than 75 with active or convalescent COVID-19. The sequencing sample was made of peripheral blood. The rearrangement uses TRBV5-1 and TRBJ2-1; D may be TRBD1 (5 bases). As DNA, the CDR3 is TGCGCCAGCAGCTTGGGGATGACAGTTTACAATGAGCAGTTCTTC. Translation gives CASSLGMTVYNEQFF.